This T cell receptor beta chain was identified in a study of cytomegalovirus exposure and HLA in healthy donors. The CDR3 extends over 15 amino acids. With 0 bases clipped from V and 4 bases from J, the junction kept 4 bases outside the gene matches. The germline V gene encodes CDR1 SGDLS and CDR2 YYNGEE. Points from the study as a whole: More than 150 TCR beta chains were listed as cytomegalovirus-associated. Confirmation in vitro established that a few CMV-associated chains were specific for CMV antigens.

This clone was seen once. The antigen is undetermined. Clones were sequenced by immunoSEQ multiplex PCR, and TCRdb holds only the in-frame ones, with some missing. The sample has tens of thousands of clones, 93% seen once. The V gene is TRBV9, the J gene TRBJ2-7; TRBD2 aligns across 10 bases. The sequenced sample consisted of PBMCs. This receptor was taken from a young woman in good health and CMV-seronegative. The CDR3 spells CASSVGSGGAYEQYF. CDR3 coding DNA: TGTGCCAGCAGCGTAGGCAGCGGGGGGGCTTACGAGCAGTACTTC.